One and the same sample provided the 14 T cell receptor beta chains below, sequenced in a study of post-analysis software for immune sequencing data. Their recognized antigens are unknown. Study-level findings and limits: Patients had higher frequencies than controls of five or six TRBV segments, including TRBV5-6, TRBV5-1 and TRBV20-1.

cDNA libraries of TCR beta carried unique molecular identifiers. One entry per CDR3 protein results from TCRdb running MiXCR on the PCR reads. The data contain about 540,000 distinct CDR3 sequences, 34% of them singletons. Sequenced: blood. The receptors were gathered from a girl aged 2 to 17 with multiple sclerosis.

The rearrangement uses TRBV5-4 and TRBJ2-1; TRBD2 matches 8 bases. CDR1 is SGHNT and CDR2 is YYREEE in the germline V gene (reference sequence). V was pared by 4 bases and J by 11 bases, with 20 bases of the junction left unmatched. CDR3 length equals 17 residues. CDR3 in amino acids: CASSPKPTGTSRNKQFF. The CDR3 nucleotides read TGTGCCAGCAGCCCGAAGCCCACCGGGACTAGTAGAAATAAGCAGTTCTTC. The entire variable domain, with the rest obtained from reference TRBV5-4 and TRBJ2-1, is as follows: ETGVTQSPTHLIKTRGQQVTLRCSSQSGHNTVSWYQQALGQGPQFIFQYYREEENGRGNFPPRFSGLQFPNYSSELNVNALELDDSALYLCASSPKPTGTSRNKQFFGPGTRLTVL.

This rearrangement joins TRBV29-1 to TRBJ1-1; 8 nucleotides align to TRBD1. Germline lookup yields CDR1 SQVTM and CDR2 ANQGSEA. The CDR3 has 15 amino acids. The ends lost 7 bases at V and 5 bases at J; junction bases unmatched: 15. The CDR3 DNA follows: TGCAGCGGGACTCAGGGGGCCAATCCACGAACTGAAGCTTTCTTT. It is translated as CSGTQGANPRTEAFF.

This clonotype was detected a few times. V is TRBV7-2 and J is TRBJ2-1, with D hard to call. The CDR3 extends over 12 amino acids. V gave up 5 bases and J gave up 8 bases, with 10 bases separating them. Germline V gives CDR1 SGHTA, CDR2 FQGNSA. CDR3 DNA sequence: TGTGCCAGCAGCCCGAGCAGACATGAGCAGTTCTTC. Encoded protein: CASSPSRHEQFF.

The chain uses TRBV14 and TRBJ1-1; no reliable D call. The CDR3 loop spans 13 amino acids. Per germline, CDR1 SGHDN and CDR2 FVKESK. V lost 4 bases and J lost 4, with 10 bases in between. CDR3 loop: CASSPSSGTEAFF. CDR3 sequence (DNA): TGTGCCAGCAGCCCTTCTAGTGGCACTGAAGCTTTCTTT.

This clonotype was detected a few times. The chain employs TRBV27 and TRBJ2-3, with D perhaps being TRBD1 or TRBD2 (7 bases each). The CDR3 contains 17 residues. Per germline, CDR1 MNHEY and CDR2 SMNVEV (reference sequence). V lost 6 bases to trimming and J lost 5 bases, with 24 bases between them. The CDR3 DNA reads TGTGCCAGCAGCAGGCCCCCCCAGGGGGGGGCCGAAGATACGCAGTATTTT. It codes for CASSRPPQGGAEDTQYF.

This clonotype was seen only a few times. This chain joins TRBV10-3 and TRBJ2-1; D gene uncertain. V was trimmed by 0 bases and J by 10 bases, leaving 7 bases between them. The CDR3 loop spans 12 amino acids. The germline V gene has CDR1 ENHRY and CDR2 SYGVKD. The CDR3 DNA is TGTGCCATCAGTGAGTCTAGCATGGAGCAGTTCTTC. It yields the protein CAISESSMEQFF.

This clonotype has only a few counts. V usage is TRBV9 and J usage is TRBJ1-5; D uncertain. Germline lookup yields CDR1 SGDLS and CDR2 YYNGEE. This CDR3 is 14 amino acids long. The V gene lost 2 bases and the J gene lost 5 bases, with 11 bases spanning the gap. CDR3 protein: CASSVGGWDQPQHF. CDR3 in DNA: TGTGCCAGCAGCGTCGGCGGTTGGGATCAGCCCCAGCATTTT.

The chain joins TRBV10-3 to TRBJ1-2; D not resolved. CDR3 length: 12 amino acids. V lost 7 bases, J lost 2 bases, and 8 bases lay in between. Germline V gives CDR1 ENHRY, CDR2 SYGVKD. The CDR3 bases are TGTGCCATCACCCTCGGCAACTATGGCTACACCTTC. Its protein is CAITLGNYGYTF.

DNA for the CDR3: TGTGCCAGCAATCCCCCAGGGGACACTGAAGCTTTCTTT. This codes for CASNPPGDTEAFF. The V call is TRBV6-2 or TRBV6-3, the J call TRBJ1-1; D might be TRBD1 (6 bases). CDR1 is MNHEY and CDR2 is SVGEGT in the germline V gene. The ends were cut back, 7 bases at V and 3 bases at J, with 12 bases in the middle. The CDR3 runs 13 residues.

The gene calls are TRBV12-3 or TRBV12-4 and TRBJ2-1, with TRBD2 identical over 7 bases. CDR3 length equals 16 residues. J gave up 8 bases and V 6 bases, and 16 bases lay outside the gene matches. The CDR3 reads CASSPLADLLVDEQFF. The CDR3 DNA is TGTGCCAGCAGCCCCCTAGCGGACCTCCTGGTGGATGAGCAGTTCTTC.

The CDR3 sequence is CASSAGSAQPQHF. Here the CDR3 DNA reads TGCGCCAGCTCGGCCGGGTCGGCTCAGCCCCAGCATTTT. The rearrangement joins TRBV5-1 to TRBJ1-5; D is uncertain. The CDR3 spans 13 residues. CDR1 SGHRS and CDR2 YFSETQ come from the germline V gene. V lost 7 bases to trimming and J lost 6 bases, with 14 bases between them.

The CDR3, as DNA: TGTGCCAGCAGTTTTGGGGCTGGGGCCGTCCTCTACGAGCAGTACTTC. Encoded protein: CASSFGAGAVLYEQYF. This chain uses TRBV27 with TRBJ2-5; perhaps TRBD1 as D (5 bases). The end of the DNA fits TRBJ2-7 better, so the J call may be wrong. Germline assignment: CDR1 MNHEY and CDR2 SMNVEV (reference sequence). The CDR3 extends over 16 amino acids.

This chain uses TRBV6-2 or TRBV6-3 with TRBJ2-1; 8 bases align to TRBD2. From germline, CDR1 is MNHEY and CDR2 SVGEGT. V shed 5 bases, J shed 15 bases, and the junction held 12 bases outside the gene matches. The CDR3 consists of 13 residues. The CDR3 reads CASSREEGTSRFF. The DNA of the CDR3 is TGTGCCAGCAGTAGGGAAGAGGGGACTAGTAGGTTCTTC.

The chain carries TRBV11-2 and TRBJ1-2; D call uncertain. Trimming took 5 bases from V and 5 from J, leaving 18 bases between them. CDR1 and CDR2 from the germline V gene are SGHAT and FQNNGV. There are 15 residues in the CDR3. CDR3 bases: TGTGCCAGCAGCCCAGAAACGAGGGCGGGGTATGGCTACACCTTC. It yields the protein CASSPETRAGYGYTF. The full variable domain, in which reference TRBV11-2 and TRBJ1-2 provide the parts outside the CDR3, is EAGVAQSPRYKIIEKRQSVAFWCNPISGHATLYWYQQILGQGPKLLIQFQNNGVVDDSQLPKDRFSAERLKGVDSTLKIQPAKLEDSAVYLCASSPETRAGYGYTFGSGTRLTVV.